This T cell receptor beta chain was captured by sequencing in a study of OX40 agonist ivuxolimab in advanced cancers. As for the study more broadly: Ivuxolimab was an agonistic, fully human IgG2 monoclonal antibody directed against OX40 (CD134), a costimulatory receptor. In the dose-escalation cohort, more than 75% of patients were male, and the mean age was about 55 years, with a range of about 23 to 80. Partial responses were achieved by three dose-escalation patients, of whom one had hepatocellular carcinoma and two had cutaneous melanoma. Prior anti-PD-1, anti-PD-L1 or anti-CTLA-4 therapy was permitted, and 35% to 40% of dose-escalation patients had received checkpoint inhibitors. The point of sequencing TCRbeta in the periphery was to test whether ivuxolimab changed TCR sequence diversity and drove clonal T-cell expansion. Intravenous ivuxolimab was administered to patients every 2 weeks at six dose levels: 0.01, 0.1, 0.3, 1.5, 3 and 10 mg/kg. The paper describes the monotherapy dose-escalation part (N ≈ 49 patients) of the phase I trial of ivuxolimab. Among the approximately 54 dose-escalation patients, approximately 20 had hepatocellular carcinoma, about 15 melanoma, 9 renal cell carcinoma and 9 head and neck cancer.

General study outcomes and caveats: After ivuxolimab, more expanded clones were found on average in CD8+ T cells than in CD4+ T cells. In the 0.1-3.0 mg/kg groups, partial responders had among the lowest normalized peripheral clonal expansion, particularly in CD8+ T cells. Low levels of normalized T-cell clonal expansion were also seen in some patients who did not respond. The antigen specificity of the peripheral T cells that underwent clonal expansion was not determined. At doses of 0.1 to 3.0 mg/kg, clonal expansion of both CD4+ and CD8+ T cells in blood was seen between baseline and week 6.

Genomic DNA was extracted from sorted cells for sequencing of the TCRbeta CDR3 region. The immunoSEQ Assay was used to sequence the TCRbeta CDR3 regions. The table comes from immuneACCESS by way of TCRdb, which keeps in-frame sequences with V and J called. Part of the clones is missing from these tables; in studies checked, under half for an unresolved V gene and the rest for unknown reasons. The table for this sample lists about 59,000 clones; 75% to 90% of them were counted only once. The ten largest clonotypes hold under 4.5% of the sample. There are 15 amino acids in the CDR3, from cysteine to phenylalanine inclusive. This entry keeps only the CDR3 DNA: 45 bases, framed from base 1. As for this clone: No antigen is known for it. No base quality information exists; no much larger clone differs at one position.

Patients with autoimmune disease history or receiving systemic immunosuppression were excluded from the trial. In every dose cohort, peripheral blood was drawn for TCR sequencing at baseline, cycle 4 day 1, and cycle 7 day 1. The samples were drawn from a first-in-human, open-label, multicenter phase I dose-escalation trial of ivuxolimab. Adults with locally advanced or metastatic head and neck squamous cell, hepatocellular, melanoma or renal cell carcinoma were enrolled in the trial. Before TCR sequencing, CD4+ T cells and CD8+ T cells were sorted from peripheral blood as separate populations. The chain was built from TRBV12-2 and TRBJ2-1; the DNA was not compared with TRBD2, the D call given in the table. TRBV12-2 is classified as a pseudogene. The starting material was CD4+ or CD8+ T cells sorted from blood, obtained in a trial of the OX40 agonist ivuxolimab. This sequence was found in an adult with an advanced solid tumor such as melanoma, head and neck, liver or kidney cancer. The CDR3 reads CASRFSGSSGNEQFF. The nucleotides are TGTGCAAGTCGCTTCAGCGGGAGCTCGGGTAATGAGCAGTTCTTC.